What follows describes a single T cell receptor beta chain. The antigen is unknown. This sample was taken from a study of regulatory T cells in long-lasting Graves disease. CDR3 regions were amplified by Arm-PCR using iRepertoire HTBI primers to build TCR beta libraries. In TCRdb, the multiplex PCR reads were re-called with MiXCR into one record per CDR3 protein. The table has 250,000 to 300,000 distinct CDR3 sequences, around 21% seen once; the top ten hold roughly three fifths. The length of the CDR3 is 16 residues. V was pared by 2 bases and J by 4 bases, with 17 bases between. In germline, CDR1 is LGHNA, CDR2 YNFKEQ. Time point of the sample: persistent/refractory GD, antithyroid drugs over 5 years with positive TRAb. Researchers made the TCR library from RNA that was extracted from PBMCs. EDTA tubes were used for drawing roughly 9 milliliters of peripheral blood. Broader study findings: The persistent group shared 2,500 to 3,000 public clonotypes, more than the roughly 970 shared by new patients.

The sequences come from peripheral blood mononuclear cells (PBMCs), collected when the disease was refractory, from a patient treated with antithyroid drugs. The TCR was taken from a female donor with Graves disease. The V and J genes are TRBV4-2 and TRBJ1-2, with D possibly matching TRBD1 (6 bases). This CDR3 reads CASSQNIMTGAYGYTF. The DNA of the CDR3 is TGTGCCAGCAGCCAAAATATTATGACAGGAGCCTATGGCTACACCTTC.